Shown below are 22 T cell receptor beta chains from a single sample sequenced in a study of siplizumab effects on memory and regulatory T cells (dated by TCRdb to between 2018 and 2020). Libraries were constructed by the immunoSEQ multiplex PCR assay. This immuneACCESS table, as held by TCRdb, lists in-frame sequences with V and J called but not all clones. Of the missing ones, under half trace to an unresolved V gene in checked studies; the others have no known cause. In this sample the table shows about 120,000 clones, approximately 92% of which occur a single time. The ten most abundant clones make up around 0.15% of the sample. Sequencing was done on a sample of non-Treg CD4+ T cells sorted from blood. In light of the paper, this sample's cell subset or site label describes: FACS-sorted unstimulated CD4+ non-regulatory T cells. The receptors here all came from a human donor in good health.

This chain joins TRBV9 and TRBJ1-2; TRBD1 might be the D (5 bases). The germline V gene encodes CDR1 SGDLS and CDR2 YYNGEE. This CDR3 is 15 amino acids long. Trimming took 0 bases from V and 5 from J, leaving 14 bases between them. CDR3 region: CASSVGGGEEYGYTF. The CDR3, as DNA: TGTGCCAGCAGCGTAGGGGGAGGGGAGGAGTATGGCTACACCTTC. The entire variable domain, with the rest obtained from reference TRBV9 and TRBJ1-2, is as follows: DSGVTQTPKHLITATGQRVTLRCSPRSGDLSVYWYQQSLDQGLQFLIQYYNGEERAKGNILERFSAQQFPDLHSELNLSSLELGDSALYFCASSVGGGEEYGYTFGSGTRLTVV.

The rearrangement uses TRBV5-1 and TRBJ1-4; D is unresolved. The germline V and J ends were trimmed by 2 bases and 8 bases, with 13 bases remaining between them. The CDR3 extends over 14 amino acids. The germline V gene has CDR1 SGHRS and CDR2 YFSETQ. The CDR3 spells CASSFLPMEEKLFF. The CDR3 coding sequence is TGCGCCAGCAGCTTCCTCCCAATGGAGGAAAAACTGTTTTTT.

The gene calls are TRBV5-4 and TRBJ2-2, with 14 bases fitting TRBD2. From germline, CDR1 is SGHNT and CDR2 YYREEE (reference sequence). V was clipped by 4 bases and J by 4 bases; unmatched bases: 3. The CDR3 spans 16 residues. CDR3 loop: CASSTGLAGGTGELFF. CDR3 DNA sequence: TGTGCCAGCAGCACCGGACTAGCGGGGGGCACCGGGGAGCTGTTTTTT.

The V call is TRBV7-9, the J call TRBJ2-3; 11 positions agree with TRBD1. Looked up from germline, CDR1 is SEHNR and CDR2 is FQNEAQ (reference sequence). With V trimmed by 5 bases and J by 9 bases, 13 bases remained unmatched. This CDR3 region has 16 residues. DNA for the CDR3: TGTGCCAGCAGCATGCTCCAGGGACAGGGGGATCTGACGCAGTATTTT. It specifies CASSMLQGQGDLTQYF. Based on the CDR3 plus reference TRBV7-9 and TRBJ2-3, the full variable domain is DTGVSQNPRHKITKRGQNVTFRCDPISEHNRLYWYRQTLGQGPEFLTYFQNEAQLEKSRLLSDRFSAERPKGSFSTLEIQRTEQGDSAMYLCASSMLQGQGDLTQYFGPGTRLTVL.

The V and J genes are TRBV5-1 and TRBJ2-1; no clear D gene. V lost 3 bases and J 0 bases, leaving 4 bases between the germline ends. This CDR3 spans 13 amino acids. CDR1 and CDR2 (germline): SGHRS, YFSETQ. The CDR3 spells CASSSYSYNEQFF. The CDR3 DNA is TGCGCCAGCAGCTCCTACTCCTACAATGAGCAGTTCTTC.

The chain joins TRBV6-5 to TRBJ1-2; possibly TRBD1 for D (5 bases). The CDR3 consists of 15 residues. Germline values: CDR1 MNHEY, CDR2 SVGAGI. V lost 0 bases, J lost 2 bases, and 10 bases lay in between. CDR3 DNA sequence: TGTGCCAGCAGTTACTCGGCCAGGGAAAACTATGGCTACACCTTC. Translating it yields CASSYSARENYGYTF.

This clone was counted a single time. The rearrangement uses TRBV27 and TRBJ2-3; 7 nucleotides match TRBD2. V lost 3 bases and J lost 0; bases outside the gene matches: 9. Germline V CDR1 and CDR2: MNHEY, SMNVEV (reference sequence). There are 17 residues in the CDR3. The CDR3 loop reads CASSLGKLALSTDTQYF. As DNA, the CDR3 is TGTGCCAGCAGTTTGGGGAAACTAGCGCTTAGCACAGATACGCAGTATTTT.

The chain recombines TRBV7-2 with TRBJ1-4, with D possibly matching TRBD1 (5 bases). Trimming pared 1 base from V and 3 bases from J, leaving 9 bases between. Germline CDR1 SGHTA, CDR2 FQGNSA. The length of the CDR3 is 15 residues. The CDR3 loop reads CASSLGGSPNEKLFF. For the CDR3, the DNA is TGTGCCAGCAGCTTAGGGGGCAGCCCTAATGAAAAACTGTTTTTT.

The rearrangement uses TRBV4-3 and TRBJ2-1; D could derive from TRBD1 or TRBD2 (5 bases each). With 0 bases removed from V and 6 bases from J, the gap between germline ends came to 9 bases. CDR1 LGHNA and CDR2 YSLEER come from the germline V gene. CDR3 length equals 14 residues. This CDR3 is CASSQETGLNEQFF. The CDR3, as DNA: TGCGCCAGCAGCCAAGAAACGGGGCTCAATGAGCAGTTCTTC.

The CDR3 region has the DNA TGTGCCAGCAGCTTAGCTGGACAGGGGGCTAACTATGGCTACACCTTC. Residues: CASSLAGQGANYGYTF. The chain uses TRBV7-8 and TRBJ1-2; 10 bases are shared with TRBD1. The V gene's germline CDR1 is SGHVS and CDR2 FQNEAQ. The CDR3 runs to 16 residues. Losses at the gene ends were 0 bases for V and 0 bases for J; bases not matched to a gene: 1.

For the CDR3, the DNA is TGTGCCAGCAGCTTAGGACAGGGGATTAATGAAAAACTGTTTTTT. Protein product: CASSLGQGINEKLFF. The chain couples TRBV7-9 to TRBJ1-4; 8 bases agree with TRBD1. The germline CDR1 and CDR2 sequences are SEHNR and FQNEAQ (reference sequence). V was clipped by 1 base and J by 4 bases; unmatched bases: 2. The CDR3 contains 15 residues.

The rearrangement joins TRBV9 to TRBJ2-5; TRBD2 aligns across 13 bases. Germline assignment: CDR1 SGDLS and CDR2 YYNGEE. J lost 2 bases, V lost 3 bases, and 10 bases had no gene match. The CDR3 runs 18 residues. The CDR3 nucleotides read TGTGCCAGCAGCGCCATACTAGGACTAGCGGGGGAACAAGAGACCCAGTACTTC. This encodes CASSAILGLAGEQETQYF. Drawing the rest from reference TRBV9 and TRBJ2-5, the complete variable domain is DSGVTQTPKHLITATGQRVTLRCSPRSGDLSVYWYQQSLDQGLQFLIQYYNGEERAKGNILERFSAQQFPDLHSELNLSSLELGDSALYFCASSAILGLAGEQETQYFGPGTRLLVL.

J is TRBJ2-6 and V is TRBV5-1; either TRBD1 or TRBD2 may fit D (5 bases each). This CDR3 comprises 19 residues. Trimming pared 0 bases from V and 2 bases from J, leaving 18 bases between. Germline CDR1 SGHRS, CDR2 YFSETQ. The CDR3 sequence: CASSLEGGGVGAGANVLTF. CDR3 nucleotide sequence: TGCGCCAGCAGCTTGGAGGGCGGAGGAGTGGGGGCTGGGGCCAACGTCCTGACTTTC.

The chain uses TRBV5-1 and TRBJ1-2, with D uncertain. The CDR3 runs to 13 residues. The V gene lost 4 bases and the J gene lost 0 bases, with 7 bases spanning the gap. Looked up from germline, CDR1 is SGHRS and CDR2 is YFSETQ. The CDR3 DNA is TGCGCCAGCAGCCCCAGATCTAACTATGGCTACACCTTC. It encodes CASSPRSNYGYTF.

The V and J genes are TRBV6-1 and TRBJ2-2; 8 bases match TRBD2. Losses at the gene ends were 7 bases for V and 2 bases for J; bases not matched to a gene: 3. Germline-derived CDR1 and CDR2 are MNHNS and SASEGT. The CDR3 is made up of 14 amino acids. CDR3 in amino acids: CASTRGGNTGELFF. In nucleotides, the CDR3 is TGTGCCAGCACTCGGGGGGGCAACACCGGGGAGCTGTTTTTT.

This rearrangement joins TRBV6-6 to TRBJ2-3, with 13 bases fitting TRBD2. CDR1 and CDR2 (germline): MNHNY, SVGAGI (reference sequence). The CDR3 totals 16 residues. Trimming at V came to 6 bases and at J to 4 bases, leaving 7 bases not matched to a gene. The CDR3 DNA sequence: TGTGCCAGCAGCTTACTAGCGGGGGGGCGTGCAGATACGCAGTATTTT. Its translation is CASSLLAGGRADTQYF.

The chain has TRBV19 and TRBJ2-2; D uncertain. The CDR3 is 16 residues long. Per the germline V gene, CDR1 is LNHDA and CDR2 is SQIVND (reference sequence). V gave up 6 bases and J gave up 1 base, with 15 bases separating them. Here the CDR3 reads CASRITVRRNTGELFF. Written as DNA, the CDR3 is TGTGCCAGTAGGATAACAGTTCGGAGGAACACCGGGGAGCTGTTTTTT.

This chain joins TRBV30 and TRBJ2-7; 7 bases agree with TRBD1. CDR3 length: 13 residues. The ends lost 1 base at V and 2 bases at J; junction bases unmatched: 2. Germline V gene sequence: CDR1 GTSNPN, CDR2 SVGIG (reference sequence). The CDR3 DNA reads TGTGCCTGGAGTGAGGGGGCTACCTACGAGCAGTACTTC. It translates to CAWSEGATYEQYF.

As to this clone: The sample carries other DNA sequences with the same CDR3. The chain recombines TRBV5-1 with TRBJ1-1, with D unclear. Trimming took 3 bases from V and 0 from J, leaving 6 bases between them. Germline V lookup: CDR1 SGHRS, CDR2 YFSETQ. The CDR3 extends over 13 amino acids. CDR3 sequence reads: CASSSTVNTEAFF. The CDR3 DNA is TGCGCCAGCAGCTCGACGGTGAACACTGAAGCTTTCTTT.

The rearrangement uses TRBV7-9 and TRBJ2-1; TRBD2 is a possible D gene (6 bases). The germline V and J ends were trimmed by 5 bases and 6 bases, with 8 bases remaining between them. CDR3 length equals 12 residues. Germline CDR1 is SEHNR and CDR2 is FQNEAQ (reference sequence). The CDR3, as DNA: TGTGCCAGCAGCGGTAGCGGCAATGAGCAGTTCTTC. Its protein is CASSGSGNEQFF.

CDR3 DNA sequence: TGTGCCAGCAGCTGGGGTCAGGGAACTAGCACAGATACGCAGTATTTT. This encodes CASSWGQGTSTDTQYF. The rearrangement links TRBV5-4 to TRBJ2-3; D is possibly TRBD1 (5 bases). This CDR3 contains 16 residues. The germline gives CDR1 SGHNT, CDR2 YYREEE (reference sequence). Trimming shortened V by 3 bases and J by 0 bases, and 14 bases separated the two germline ends.

The gene calls are TRBV4-1 and TRBJ2-3; possible D gene TRBD2, 6 bases. Trimming cost V 0 bases and J 2 bases, with 12 bases left between them. Germline CDR1 MGHRA, CDR2 YSYEKL. The CDR3 is 16 residues long. The DNA for the CDR3 is TGCGCCAGCAGCCAAGATGGCGGGGCCAACACAGATACGCAGTATTTT. Encoded protein: CASSQDGGANTDTQYF.